This TCR beta chain emerged from a study of cytomegalovirus exposure and HLA in healthy donors. Study-wide context: Among 150 million to 200 million T cells, an earlier analysis found about 100 million unique TCR beta sequences. Study results and limitations: Reportedly, HLA-A and HLA-B alleles of most subjects were accurately predicted from TCR beta. The study listed under 200 cytomegalovirus-associated TCR beta chains. Highest at DRB1 and lowest at HLA-C, TCR association rates differed among HLA loci in a later analysis.

This clone appeared a few times. As yet, its antigen is unknown. Trimming cost V 6 bases and J 4 bases; bases outside gene matches: 6. Germline-derived CDR1 and CDR2 are KGHSH and LQKENI. The CDR3 covers 14 residues. Use of 60 Vbeta and 13 Jbeta primers characterized the PCR. TCRdb keeps only in-frame clones here, not all; method: immunoSEQ multiplex PCR. The sample has about 170,000 clones, over 70% seen once. The source of this sequence is a female donor in good health and CMV-seronegative. The V call is TRBV18, the J call TRBJ2-3, with TRBD1 matching 8 bases. The sequenced sample was PBMCs. The CDR3 loop is CASSGQGKADTQYF. The CDR3 DNA reads TGTGCCAGCTCCGGACAGGGAAAGGCAGATACGCAGTATTTT. Using reference TRBV18 and TRBJ2-3 for the parts outside the CDR3, the full variable domain is NAGVMQNPRHLVRRRGQEARLRCSPMKGHSHVYWYRQLPEEGLKFMVYLQKENIIDESGMPKERFSAEFPKEGPSILRIQQVVRGDSAAYFCASSGQGKADTQYFGPGTRLTVL.